This T cell receptor beta chain was identified during a study of T cell responses to AZD1222 COVID-19 vaccine. With 2 bases clipped from V and 0 bases from J, the junction kept 8 bases outside the gene matches. The germline V gene has CDR1 MGHRA and CDR2 YSYEKL. The CDR3 loop spans 18 amino acids. On this clone itself: Its target is not known.

Study outcomes and limitations: Nearly half of spike-specific TCRs reportedly target variant regions that are unmutated in the B.1.351 and B.1.1.7 variants. After two AZD1222 doses, spike-specific TCR breadth and depth rose versus day 0. Only 6 or 7 AZD1222 recipients tested seropositive at baseline.

TCRdb's table, derived via immunoSEQ multiplex PCR, lists solely in-frame clones and lacks some. The table lists around 120,000 clones, about 90% of them singletons, with roughly 1.5% in the top ten. This chain connects TRBV4-1 to TRBJ1-2; TRBD1 matches at 11 bases. Sequences were derived from peripheral blood, sampled 28 days after the second AZD1222 dose. This TCR was sampled from an adult who received the AZD1222 COVID-19 vaccine. The CDR3 nucleotides read TGCGCCAGCAGCCAACTCTGGGACAGGGGGTATTCTAACTATGGCTACACCTTC. Translated: CASSQLWDRGYSNYGYTF.